One sample yielded the 8 T cell receptor beta chains listed below, sequenced in a study of T cells in Graves' hyperthyroidism and ophthalmopathy. Using RNA transcripts as the source, TCR beta CDR3 regions were amplified. First-round RT-PCR targeting the TCR CDR3 was performed with the HTBI primer set. TCRdb called the multiplex PCR reads again in MiXCR, with one record for every CDR3 protein. Found here are around 620,000 distinct CDR3 sequences, 46% of them singletons; the top ten hold around 17%. Sequencing was carried out using peripheral blood or thyroid tissue (not recorded which). The receptors were gathered from an adult woman with Graves' disease, either hyperthyroidism or ophthalmopathy (not recorded which).

This clonotype was picked up many times. J is TRBJ1-5 and V is TRBV6-5, with D hard to call. The CDR3 has 14 residues. Germline loops: CDR1 MNHEY, CDR2 SVGAGI. V dropped 4 bases and J dropped 6 bases, with 13 bases sitting between them. CDR3 bases: TGTGCCAGCAGTTTAAGGCCTCGCGGTCAGCCCCAGCATTTT. The encoded protein is CASSLRPRGQPQHF.

The chain recombines TRBV28 with TRBJ2-7; 8 bases are a match to TRBD1. Germline values: CDR1 MDHEN, CDR2 SYDVKM. The J segment lost 6 bases and the V segment lost 0 bases, leaving 22 bases of the junction unmatched. CDR3 length equals 20 residues. The DNA of the CDR3 is TGTGCCAGCAGTTTATGGTCAGGGGGCAACTTTTCGAGAAGAATCCCCGAGCAGTACTTC. Translating gives CASSLWSGGNFSRRIPEQYF.

The chain employs TRBV19 and TRBJ2-5, with D perhaps TRBD2 (6 bases). Germline V lookup: CDR1 LNHDA, CDR2 SQIVND (reference sequence). V lost 8 bases and J lost 10, with 35 bases in between. There are 18 residues in the CDR3. The CDR3 DNA reads TGTGCCAGTCGGATGTTAGGGATTACGGGAGTCATCATTAGGGTCCAGTACTTC. Its translation is CASRMLGITGVIIRVQYF.

This clonotype came up many times. The chain uses TRBV5-4 and TRBJ2-7; D remains ambiguous. Per germline, CDR1 SGHNT and CDR2 YYREEE (reference sequence). Trimming left V 3 bases short and J 6 bases short, with 10 bases between. The length of the CDR3 is 12 residues. CDR3 protein: CASSSVRSEQYF. In nucleotides, the CDR3 is TGTGCCAGCAGCTCTGTCCGGAGCGAGCAGTACTTC.

This CDR3 reads CAISESTGTGVNQPQHF. The CDR3 DNA follows: TGTGCCATCAGTGAGTCGACCGGGACAGGGGTGAATCAGCCCCAGCATTTT. The rearrangement links TRBV10-3 to TRBJ1-5; 10 bases are a match to TRBD1. The germline gives CDR1 ENHRY, CDR2 SYGVKD. J gave up 4 bases and V 0 bases, and 6 bases lay outside the gene matches. The CDR3 extends over 17 amino acids.

V and J are TRBV20-1 and TRBJ1-5; D ambiguous. V was shortened by 2 bases and J by 4 bases, with 9 bases between the two germline ends. The germline gives CDR1 DFQATT, CDR2 SNEGSKA (reference sequence). This CDR3 contains 13 residues. Here the CDR3 reads CSARTVINQPQHF. The DNA of the CDR3 is TGCAGTGCTAGAACCGTCATAAATCAGCCCCAGCATTTT.

With respect to this clonotype: This may be a read error: a much more frequent sequence differs by one nucleotide. The V call is TRBV9, the J call TRBJ1-2; D unclear. The CDR3 has 13 amino acids. V was pared by 5 bases and J by 7 bases, with 15 bases between. CDR1 is SGDLS, CDR2 YYNGEE, per germline. The CDR3 reads CASSDGEGSGYTF. DNA for the CDR3: TGTGCCAGCAGTGACGGGGAGGGCTCTGGCTACACCTTC.

This clonotype has a count of ten or more. The gene calls are TRBV20-1 and TRBJ2-7; tentatively, D is TRBD2 (7 bases). Trimming pared 5 bases from V and 0 bases from J, leaving 17 bases between. Germline loops: CDR1 DFQATT, CDR2 SNEGSKA (reference sequence). The CDR3 length is 15 residues. The CDR3 here is CSAGGASTYSYEQYF. CDR3 bases: TGCAGTGCTGGGGGGGCCTCAACTTACTCCTACGAGCAGTACTTC.